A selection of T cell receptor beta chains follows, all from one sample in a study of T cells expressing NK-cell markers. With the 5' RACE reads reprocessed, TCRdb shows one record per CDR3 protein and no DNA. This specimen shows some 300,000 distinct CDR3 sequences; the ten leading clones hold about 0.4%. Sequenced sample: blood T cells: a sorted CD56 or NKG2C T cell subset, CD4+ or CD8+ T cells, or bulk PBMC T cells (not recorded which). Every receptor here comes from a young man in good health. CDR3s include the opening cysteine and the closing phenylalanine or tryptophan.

CDR3 protein: CATSRKLGTGSSPLHF
V gene: TRBV15
J gene: TRBJ1-6

CDR3 protein: CASSQEKELSQFF
V gene: TRBV4-3
J gene: TRBJ2-1

CDR3 protein: CSARDRGQKLFF
V gene: TRBV20-1
J gene: TRBJ1-4

CDR3 protein: CASSLYPAGGAGVLSYEQYF
V gene: TRBV11-2
J gene: TRBJ2-7

CDR3 protein: CAITPGPGEQFF
V gene: TRBV10-3
J gene: TRBJ2-1

CDR3 protein: CSVGQGTNEKLFF
V gene: TRBV20-1
J gene: TRBJ1-4

CDR3 protein: CASSTPGLAPFF
V gene: TRBV6-6
J gene: TRBJ2-1

CDR3 protein: CSVEGEAGAKMGQFF
V gene: TRBV29-1
J gene: TRBJ2-1

CDR3 protein: CAITTGASTEAFF
V gene: TRBV10-3
J gene: TRBJ1-1

CDR3 protein: CASSFPGELYQPQHF
V gene: TRBV19
J gene: TRBJ1-5

CDR3 protein: CASTPAGGPSYNEQFF
V gene: TRBV6-1
J gene: TRBJ2-1

CDR3 protein: CASSLSPVSNQPQHF
V gene: TRBV7-9
J gene: TRBJ1-5

CDR3 protein: CASSNGGARNSPLHF
V gene: TRBV19
J gene: TRBJ1-6

CDR3 protein: CASSFLWRGGEETQYF
V gene: TRBV12-3/TRBV12-4
J gene: TRBJ2-5

CDR3 protein: CSVGNNNYGYTF
V gene: TRBV29-1
J gene: TRBJ1-2

CDR3 protein: CASSFGRGSSGANVLTF
V gene: TRBV7-2
J gene: TRBJ2-6

CDR3 protein: CASSRLAGEQFF
V gene: TRBV19
J gene: TRBJ2-1

CDR3 protein: CASSPSAGRELFF
V gene: TRBV18
J gene: TRBJ2-2

CDR3 protein: CASMTDMVSAQAFF
V gene: TRBV2
J gene: TRBJ1-1

CDR3 protein: CASSLGSGIYGYTF
V gene: TRBV5-1
J gene: TRBJ1-2

CDR3 protein: CASSFQGKPTDTQYF
V gene: TRBV27
J gene: TRBJ2-3

CDR3 protein: CSVQKGLGTEAFF
V gene: TRBV29-1
J gene: TRBJ1-1

CDR3 protein: CSVFALRGHPEQFF
V gene: TRBV20-1
J gene: TRBJ2-1

CDR3 protein: CASAGNGDEQYF
V gene: TRBV6-5
J gene: TRBJ2-7

CDR3 protein: CASRQRQGGTEAFF
V gene: TRBV7-9
J gene: TRBJ1-1

CDR3 protein: CASSQVRGQRGLAGELFF
V gene: TRBV4-3
J gene: TRBJ2-2

CDR3 protein: CSASWLAKSTDTQYF
V gene: TRBV20-1
J gene: TRBJ2-3

CDR3 protein: CASSRRNRVETQYF
V gene: TRBV13
J gene: TRBJ2-5

CDR3 protein: CAISESSREKLFF
V gene: TRBV10-3
J gene: TRBJ1-4

CDR3 protein: CASSDSSYGYTF
V gene: TRBV25-1
J gene: TRBJ1-2

CDR3 protein: CASTPGTGFAGELFF
V gene: TRBV6-2/TRBV6-3
J gene: TRBJ2-2

CDR3 protein: CASEAEPASNTGELFF
V gene: TRBV4-2
J gene: TRBJ2-2

CDR3 protein: CASSLDRRGPQETQYF
V gene: TRBV11-3
J gene: TRBJ2-5